This paragraph reports one T cell receptor beta chain. V was cut by 6 bases and J by 3 bases, with 14 bases left in between. The CDR3 runs 13 residues. Germline CDR1 and CDR2: DFQATT and SNEGSKA (reference sequence). A second about 6 to 12 cycle PCR used barcoded and J-beta primers. TCRdb re-derived calls from the 5' RACE reads in MiXCR, one entry per CDR3 protein. The table includes nearly 800,000 distinct CDR3 sequences, approximately 60% detected once. The data originate from a study of blood T cells in healthy people across ages. The sequenced sample was blood. The chain recombines TRBV20-1 with TRBJ1-1; D is uncertain. This TCR was recovered from a man aged 35 to 55 in good health. The CDR3 sequence is CSAQNPPYTEAFF. CDR3 in DNA: TGCAGTGCCCAGAACCCTCCTTACACTGAAGCTTTCTTT.